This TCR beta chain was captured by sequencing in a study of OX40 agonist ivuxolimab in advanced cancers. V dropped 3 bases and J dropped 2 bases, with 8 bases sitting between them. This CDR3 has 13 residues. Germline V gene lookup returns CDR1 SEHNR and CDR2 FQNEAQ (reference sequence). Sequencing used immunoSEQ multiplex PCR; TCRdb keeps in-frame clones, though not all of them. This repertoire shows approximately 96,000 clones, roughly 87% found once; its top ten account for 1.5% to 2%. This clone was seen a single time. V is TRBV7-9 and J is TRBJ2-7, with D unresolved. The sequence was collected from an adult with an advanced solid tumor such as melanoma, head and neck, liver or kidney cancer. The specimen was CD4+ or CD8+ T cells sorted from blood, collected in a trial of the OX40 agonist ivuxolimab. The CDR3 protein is CASSFPNTYEQYF. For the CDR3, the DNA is TGTGCCAGCAGCTTCCCGAATACCTACGAGCAGTACTTC. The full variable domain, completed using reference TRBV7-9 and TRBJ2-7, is DTGVSQNPRHKITKRGQNVTFRCDPISEHNRLYWYRQTLGQGPEFLTYFQNEAQLEKSRLLSDRFSAERPKGSFSTLEIQRTEQGDSAMYLCASSFPNTYEQYFGPGTRLTVT.